This T cell receptor (beta chain) was recovered during a study of blood T cell repertoires in COVID-19. Looking at the study overall: The United States, Italy and Spain supplied acute and convalescent COVID-19 samples. Sample material is recorded as cDNA or gDNA derived from T cells, B-cell-depleted T cells, or PBMCs.

Original data processing: Estimated nucleated cell counts came from reference gene primer amplification. The protocol was immunoSEQ multiplex PCR, while the TCRdb copy is restricted to in-frame clones and leaves out a portion. V and J calls and clone size come straight from that table; D and trimming were deduced from the DNA. Here the sample spans about 64,000 clones, approximately 90% being singletons. Germline V gene lookup returns CDR1 SNHLY and CDR2 FYNNEI. Trimming stripped 7 bases from V and 0 bases from J, with 11 bases between. The CDR3 loop spans 14 amino acids. The clonotype originates from a man aged 50-60 years with active COVID-19. The sample consisted of peripheral blood. The chain carries TRBV2 and TRBJ2-3, with D uncertain. The CDR3, as DNA: TGTGCCAGCACCTACCCCCCCAGCACAGATACGCAGTATTTT. Translating gives CASTYPPSTDTQYF.